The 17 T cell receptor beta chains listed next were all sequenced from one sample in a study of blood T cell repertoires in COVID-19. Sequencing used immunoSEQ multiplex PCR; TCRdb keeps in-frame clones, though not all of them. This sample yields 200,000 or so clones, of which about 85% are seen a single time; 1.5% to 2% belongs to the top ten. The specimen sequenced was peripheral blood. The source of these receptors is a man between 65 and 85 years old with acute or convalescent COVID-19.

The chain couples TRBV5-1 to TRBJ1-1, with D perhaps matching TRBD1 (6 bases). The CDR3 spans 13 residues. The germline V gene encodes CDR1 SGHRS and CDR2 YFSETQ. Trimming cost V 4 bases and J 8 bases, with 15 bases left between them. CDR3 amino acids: CASSLEDSKEAFF. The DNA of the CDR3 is TGCGCCAGCAGCCTAGAGGACAGTAAAGAAGCTTTCTTT.

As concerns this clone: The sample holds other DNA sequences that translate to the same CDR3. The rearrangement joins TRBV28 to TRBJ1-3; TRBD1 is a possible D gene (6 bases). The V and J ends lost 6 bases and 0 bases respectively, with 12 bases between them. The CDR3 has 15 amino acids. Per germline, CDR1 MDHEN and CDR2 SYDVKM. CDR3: CASSPQGSSGNTIYF. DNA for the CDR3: TGTGCCAGCAGCCCGCAGGGGTCCTCTGGAAACACCATATATTTT. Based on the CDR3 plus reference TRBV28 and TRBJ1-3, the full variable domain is DVKVTQSSRYLVKRTGEKVFLECVQDMDHENMFWYRQDPGLGLRLIYFSYDVKMKEKGDIPEGYSVSREKKERFSLILESASTNQTSMYLCASSPQGSSGNTIYFGEGSWLTVV.

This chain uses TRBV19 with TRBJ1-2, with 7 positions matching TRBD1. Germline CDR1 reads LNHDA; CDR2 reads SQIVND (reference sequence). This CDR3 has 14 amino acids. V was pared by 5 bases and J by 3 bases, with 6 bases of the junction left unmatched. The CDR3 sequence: CASSVGTEDYGYTF. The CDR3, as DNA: TGTGCCAGTAGTGTCGGGACAGAAGACTATGGCTACACCTTC. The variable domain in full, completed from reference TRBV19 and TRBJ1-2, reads DGGITQSPKYLFRKEGQNVTLSCEQNLNHDAMYWYRQDPGQGLRLIYYSQIVNDFQKGDIAEGYSVSREKKESFPLTVTSAQKNPTAFYLCASSVGTEDYGYTFGSGTRLTVV.

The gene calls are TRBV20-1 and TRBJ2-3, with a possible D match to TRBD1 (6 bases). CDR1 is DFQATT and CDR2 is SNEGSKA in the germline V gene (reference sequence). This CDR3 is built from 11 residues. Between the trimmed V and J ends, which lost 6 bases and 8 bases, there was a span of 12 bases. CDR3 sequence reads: CSAAGQSTQYF. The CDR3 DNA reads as TGCAGTGCCGCAGGACAGTCTACGCAGTATTTT.

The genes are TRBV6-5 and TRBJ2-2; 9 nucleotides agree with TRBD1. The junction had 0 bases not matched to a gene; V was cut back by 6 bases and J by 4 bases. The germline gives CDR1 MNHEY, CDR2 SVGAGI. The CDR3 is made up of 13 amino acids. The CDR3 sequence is CASRTGGTGELFF. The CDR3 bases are TGTGCCAGCAGGACAGGGGGCACCGGGGAGCTGTTTTTT.

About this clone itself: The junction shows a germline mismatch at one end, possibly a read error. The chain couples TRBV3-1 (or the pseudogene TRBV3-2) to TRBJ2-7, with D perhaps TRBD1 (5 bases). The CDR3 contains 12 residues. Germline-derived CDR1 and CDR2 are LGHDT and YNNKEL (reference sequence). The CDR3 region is CASSQESGHCVF. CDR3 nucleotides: TGTGCCAGCAGCCAAGAATCCGGACATTGCGTTTTC.

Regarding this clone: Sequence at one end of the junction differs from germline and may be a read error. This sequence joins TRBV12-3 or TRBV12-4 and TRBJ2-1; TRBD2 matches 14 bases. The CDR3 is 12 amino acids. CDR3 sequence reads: CASSFGTSGSLF. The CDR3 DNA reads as TGTGCCAGCAGTTTCGGGACTAGCGGGAGTCTCTTC.

The DNA of the CDR3 is TGCAGTGCTAGTTATCCTGGCACTGGAAACACCATATATTTT. This gives the protein CSASYPGTGNTIYF. The rearrangement links TRBV20-1 to TRBJ1-3; D is undetermined. Germline V lookup: CDR1 DFQATT, CDR2 SNEGSKA (reference sequence). CDR3 length: 14 residues. Deletions cut 3 bases from V and 2 bases from J, with 11 bases between.

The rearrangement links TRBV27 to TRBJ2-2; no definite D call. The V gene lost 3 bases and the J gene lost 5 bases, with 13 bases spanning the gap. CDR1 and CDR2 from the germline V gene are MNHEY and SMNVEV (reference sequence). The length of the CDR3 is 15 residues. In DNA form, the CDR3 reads TGTGCCAGCAGTTTTCGAGTGACTCAAACCGGGGAGCTGTTTTTT. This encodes CASSFRVTQTGELFF.

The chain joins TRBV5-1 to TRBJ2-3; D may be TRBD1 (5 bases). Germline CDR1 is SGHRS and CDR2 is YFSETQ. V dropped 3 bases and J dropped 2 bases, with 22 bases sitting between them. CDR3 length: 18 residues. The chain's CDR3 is CASSSGRASIQNTDTQYF. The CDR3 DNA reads TGCGCCAGCAGCTCTGGCAGGGCATCAATTCAAAACACAGATACGCAGTATTTT.

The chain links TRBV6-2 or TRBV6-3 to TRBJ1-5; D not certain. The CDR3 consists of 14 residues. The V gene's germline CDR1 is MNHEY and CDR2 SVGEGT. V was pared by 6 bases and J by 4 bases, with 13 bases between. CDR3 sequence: CASSPNTGNQPQHF. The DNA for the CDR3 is TGTGCCAGCAGCCCAAATACCGGGAATCAGCCCCAGCATTTT.

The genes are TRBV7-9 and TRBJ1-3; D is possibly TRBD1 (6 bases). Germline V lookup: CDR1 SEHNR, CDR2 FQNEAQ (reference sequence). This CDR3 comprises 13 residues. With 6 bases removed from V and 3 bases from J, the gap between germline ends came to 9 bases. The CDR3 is CASSHRVGNTIYF. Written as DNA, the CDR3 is TGTGCCAGCAGTCACAGGGTTGGAAACACCATATATTTT.

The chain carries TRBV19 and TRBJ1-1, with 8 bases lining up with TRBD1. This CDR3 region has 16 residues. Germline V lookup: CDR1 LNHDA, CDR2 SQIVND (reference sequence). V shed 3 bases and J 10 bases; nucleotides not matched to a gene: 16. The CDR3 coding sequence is TGTGCCAGTAGTATCCGTCAGATCACAGGGGGAGTTGGAGCTTTCTTT. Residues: CASSIRQITGGVGAFF.

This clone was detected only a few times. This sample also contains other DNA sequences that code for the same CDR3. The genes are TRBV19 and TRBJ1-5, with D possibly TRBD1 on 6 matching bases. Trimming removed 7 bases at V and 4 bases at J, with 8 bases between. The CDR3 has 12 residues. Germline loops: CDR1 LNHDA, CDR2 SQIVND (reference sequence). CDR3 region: CASKQGNQPQHF. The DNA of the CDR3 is TGTGCCAGTAAGCAGGGGAATCAGCCCCAGCATTTT.

Here the CDR3 DNA reads TGTGCCAGCAGCGTAGAGGGAGCCCCTGAAGCTTTCTTT. Its translation: CASSVEGAPEAFF. This rearrangement joins TRBV9 to TRBJ1-1; no clear D. V was cut by 0 bases and J by 6 bases, with 9 bases left in between. There are 13 residues in the CDR3. Germline CDR1 is SGDLS and CDR2 is YYNGEE. The full variable domain, its missing parts supplied by reference TRBV9 and TRBJ1-1, is DSGVTQTPKHLITATGQRVTLRCSPRSGDLSVYWYQQSLDQGLQFLIQYYNGEERAKGNILERFSAQQFPDLHSELNLSSLELGDSALYFCASSVEGAPEAFFGQGTRLTVV.

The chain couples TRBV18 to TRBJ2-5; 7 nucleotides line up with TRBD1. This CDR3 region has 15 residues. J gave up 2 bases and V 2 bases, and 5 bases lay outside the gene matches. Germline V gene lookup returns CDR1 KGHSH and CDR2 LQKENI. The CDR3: CASSPNTGAQETQYF. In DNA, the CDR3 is TGTGCCAGCTCACCAAACACAGGGGCACAAGAGACCCAGTACTTC.

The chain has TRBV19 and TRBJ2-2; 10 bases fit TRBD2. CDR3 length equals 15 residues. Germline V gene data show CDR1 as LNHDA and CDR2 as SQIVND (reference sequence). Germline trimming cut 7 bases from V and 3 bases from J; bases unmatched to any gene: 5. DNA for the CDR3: TGTGCCAGTACAAGGCTAGCGGGAGACACCGGGGAGCTGTTTTTT. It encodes CASTRLAGDTGELFF.